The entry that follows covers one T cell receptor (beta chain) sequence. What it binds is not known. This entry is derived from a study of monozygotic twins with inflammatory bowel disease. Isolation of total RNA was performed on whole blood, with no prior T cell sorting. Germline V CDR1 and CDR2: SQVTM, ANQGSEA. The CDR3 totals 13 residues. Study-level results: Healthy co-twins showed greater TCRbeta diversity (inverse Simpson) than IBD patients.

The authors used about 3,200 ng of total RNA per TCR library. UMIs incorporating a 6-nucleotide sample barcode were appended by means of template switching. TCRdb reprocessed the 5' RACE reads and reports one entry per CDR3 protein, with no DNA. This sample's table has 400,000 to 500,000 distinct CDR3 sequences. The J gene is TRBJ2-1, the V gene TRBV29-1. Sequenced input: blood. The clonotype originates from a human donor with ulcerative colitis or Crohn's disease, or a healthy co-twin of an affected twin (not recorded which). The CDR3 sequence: CSVAGRSYNEQFF.